This TCR beta chain was retrieved from a study of shared clonotypes between healthy human individuals. TCRdb keeps only in-frame clones here, not all; method: immunoSEQ multiplex PCR. The sample has around 1.1 million clones, approximately 80% seen once. Concerning this clone itself: Antigen: not known.

Trimming left V 3 bases short and J 5 bases short, with 10 bases between. Looked up from germline, CDR1 is SGHVS and CDR2 is FNYEAQ. The CDR3 is 14 amino acids. Findings and limits, study-wide: Naive CD4 clonotypes overlapped across several donors at around 5%. What rarefaction showed was incomplete sorted-subset sequencing despite large depth. Clonotypes shared by all four sorted-subset donors had higher generation probabilities than non-shared clonotypes.

Sequencing used memory CD4+ T cells from PBMCs. Subset given: CD45RA-negative fraction. This chain joins TRBV7-6 and TRBJ2-2; the D is unclear. The sequence was obtained from a man aged 18 to 29 in good health. Some clones in this sample may be carry-over from other donors' samples. The CDR3 bases are TGTGCCAGCAGCTTTGAGGTTTTGACCGGGGAGCTGTTTTTT. Translation: CASSFEVLTGELFF.